What follows are 32 T cell receptor beta chains derived from one specimen sequenced in a study of cytomegalovirus exposure and HLA in healthy donors. The PCR employed 60 Vbeta primers together with 13 Jbeta primers. Profiled with immunoSEQ multiplex PCR; TCRdb holds only in-frame clones, not every one. The data hold 85,000 to 130,000 clones, with around 80% observed a single time. The specimen sequenced was PBMCs. Every receptor here comes from a male donor in good health and CMV-seropositive.

This chain connects TRBV7-2 to TRBJ1-2, with D tentatively TRBD1 (5 bases). The CDR3 length is 14 residues. Between the trimmed V and J ends, which lost 7 bases and 4 bases, there was a span of 16 bases. Germline V lookup: CDR1 SGHTA, CDR2 FQGNSA. Here the CDR3 reads CASNFGGLSYGYTF. The CDR3 coding sequence is TGTGCCAGCAACTTCGGGGGTTTGAGCTATGGCTACACCTTC. The variable domain in full, with the rest retrieved from reference TRBV7-2 and TRBJ1-2, is GAGVSQSPSNKVTEKGKDVELRCDPISGHTALYWYRQSLGQGLEFLIYFQGNSAPDKSGLPSDRFSAERTGGSVSTLTIQRTQQEDSAVYLCASNFGGLSYGYTFGSGTRLTVV.

Comment on this clone: Other DNA sequences in the sample encode the same CDR3. This chain connects TRBV9 to TRBJ2-7; D is unclear. The germline CDR1 and CDR2 sequences are SGDLS and YYNGEE. The CDR3 loop spans 13 amino acids. V gave up 3 bases and J gave up 0 bases, with 7 bases separating them. CDR3 protein: CASSAGDSYEQYF. The CDR3 bases are TGTGCCAGCAGCGCAGGTGACTCCTACGAGCAGTACTTC.

The chain carries TRBV13 and TRBJ2-3, with a tentative D call TRBD2 (5 bases). Between the trimmed V and J ends, which lost 3 bases and 2 bases, there was a span of 12 bases. The CDR3 is made up of 15 amino acids. Per germline, CDR1 PRHDT and CDR2 FYEKMQ (reference sequence). This CDR3 reads CASSFSTLVTDTQYF. The CDR3 bases are TGTGCCAGCAGCTTCTCGACACTAGTCACAGATACGCAGTATTTT.

This clone was observed a handful of times. The rearrangement uses TRBV5-8 and TRBJ1-4; 8 nucleotides match TRBD1. There are 17 residues in the CDR3. J lost 3 bases, V lost 4 bases, and 11 bases had no gene match. Germline CDR1 SGHTS, CDR2 YDEGEE. CDR3 loop: CASSTLLTTGANEKLFF. Here the CDR3 DNA reads TGTGCCAGCAGCACCCTACTAACGACAGGGGCTAATGAAAAACTGTTTTTT.

The V call is TRBV5-1, the J call TRBJ2-7; tentative D call: TRBD1 (6 bases). The CDR3 runs to 15 residues. V dropped 5 bases and J dropped 1 base, with 16 bases sitting between them. CDR1 is SGHRS, CDR2 YFSETQ, per germline. The CDR3 spells CASSPYLGGSYEQYF. The CDR3 DNA reads as TGCGCCAGCAGTCCCTACCTAGGGGGTTCCTACGAGCAGTACTTC. Complete variable domain (other parts from reference TRBV5-1 and TRBJ2-7): KAGVTQTPRYLIKTRGQQVTLSCSPISGHRSVSWYQQTPGQGLQFLFEYFSETQRNKGNFPGRFSGRQFSNSRSEMNVSTLELGDSALYLCASSPYLGGSYEQYFGPGTRLTVT.

The chain has TRBV6-1 and TRBJ2-2, with D maybe TRBD2 (6 bases). Between the trimmed V and J ends, which lost 1 base and 6 bases, there was a span of 18 bases. CDR3 length: 17 residues. CDR1 and CDR2 from the germline V gene are MNHNS and SASEGT. CDR3 amino acids: CASSEGRLGGWAGELFF. The CDR3 coding sequence is TGTGCCAGCAGTGAAGGCCGGTTGGGGGGATGGGCCGGGGAGCTGTTTTTT.

This chain connects TRBV11-2 to TRBJ2-1, with 16 bases identical to TRBD2. This CDR3 has 16 amino acids. V shed 4 bases, J shed 8 bases, and the junction held 5 bases outside the gene matches. The germline gives CDR1 SGHAT, CDR2 FQNNGV. The CDR3 DNA follows: TGTGCCAGCAGCTCAGGGACTAGCGGGGGGGTGGATGAGCAGTTCTTC. Amino acid sequence: CASSSGTSGGVDEQFF.

In this sample, this clone turned up a few times. The rearrangement joins TRBV7-9 to TRBJ2-7; D unresolved. This CDR3 is 15 amino acids long. Germline CDR1 and CDR2: SEHNR and FQNEAQ (reference sequence). Trimming shortened V by 4 bases and J by 1 base, and 14 bases separated the two germline ends. In DNA, the CDR3 is TGTGCCAGCAGCTCGCTTGATGAGATATCCTACGAGCAGTACTTC. Amino acid sequence: CASSSLDEISYEQYF.

The rearrangement uses TRBV15 and TRBJ2-1; weak D call: TRBD1 (6 bases). The CDR3 length is 17 residues. V shed 1 base and J shed 5 bases, with 18 bases lying between them. Germline lookup yields CDR1 LNHNV and CDR2 YYDKDF (reference sequence). The CDR3 bases are TGTGCCACCAGCAGAGTTTACAGGGTGGCCGGGGACAATGAGCAGTTCTTC. It specifies CATSRVYRVAGDNEQFF.

The DNA for the CDR3 is TGTGCCCACAGTTCCCGGACAGTGAACACTGAAGCTTTCTTT. Translation: CAHSSRTVNTEAFF. The chain employs TRBV30 and TRBJ1-1; maybe TRBD1 (6 bases). Looked up from germline, CDR1 is GTSNPN and CDR2 is SVGIG (reference sequence). CDR3 length: 14 residues. The V gene lost 8 bases and the J gene lost 0 bases, with 16 bases spanning the gap.

The rearrangement uses TRBV5-4 and TRBJ1-1, with D maybe TRBD1 (5 bases). The CDR3 consists of 14 residues. Deletions cut 4 bases from V and 2 bases from J, with 12 bases between. The germline CDR1 and CDR2 sequences are SGHNT and YYREEE (reference sequence). CDR3 in amino acids: CASSGNQGNTEAFF. CDR3 DNA sequence: TGTGCCAGCAGCGGGAATCAGGGCAACACTGAAGCTTTCTTT.

V gene TRBV4-3 combines with J gene TRBJ1-3; unclear D gene. This CDR3 contains 15 residues. Germline CDR1 and CDR2: LGHNA and YSLEER. V dropped 0 bases and J dropped 0 bases, with 6 bases sitting between them. The CDR3 nucleotides are TGCGCCAGCAGCCAAGATTATGTCTCTGGAAACACCATATATTTT. This sequence encodes CASSQDYVSGNTIYF.

This clone appeared a few times. The chain joins TRBV2 to TRBJ1-4, with D maybe TRBD1 (5 bases). From germline, CDR1 is SNHLY and CDR2 FYNNEI. The CDR3 consists of 14 residues. The germline V and J ends were trimmed by 7 bases and 7 bases, with 16 bases remaining between them. The CDR3 spells CASIRESRGEKLFF. DNA of the CDR3: TGTGCCAGCATTCGGGAGTCGAGGGGTGAAAAACTGTTTTTT. The complete variable domain, with remaining parts taken from reference TRBV2 and TRBJ1-4, reads EPEVTQTPSHQVTQMGQEVILRCVPISNHLYFYWYRQILGQKVEFLVSFYNNEISEKSEIFDDQFSVERPDGSNFTLKIRSTKLEDSAMYFCASIRESRGEKLFFGSGTQLSVL.

V usage is TRBV12-5 and J usage is TRBJ2-5, with 8 bases identical to TRBD1. The junction had 8 bases not matched to a gene; V was cut back by 0 bases and J by 5 bases. This CDR3 is built from 16 residues. Germline lookup yields CDR1 LGHNT and CDR2 FRNRAP. The CDR3 DNA sequence: TGTGCTAGTGGTTTGGTTAGGACAGGGCCTGGGGAGACCCAGTACTTC. It encodes CASGLVRTGPGETQYF.

This chain joins TRBV19 and TRBJ1-6, with D possibly matching TRBD1 (6 bases). V lost 5 bases to trimming and J lost 6 bases, with 8 bases between them. CDR3 length equals 13 residues. Looked up from germline, CDR1 is LNHDA and CDR2 is SQIVND (reference sequence). The DNA for the CDR3 is TGTGCCAGTAGTGGCAGGGGTAATTCACCCCTCCACTTT. This translates into CASSGRGNSPLHF.

The V call is TRBV27, the J call TRBJ2-5, with 7 bases matching TRBD1. Germline assignment: CDR1 MNHEY and CDR2 SMNVEV (reference sequence). J gave up 5 bases and V 5 bases, and 8 bases lay outside the gene matches. This CDR3 comprises 14 residues. The CDR3 loop reads CASSPSRDSETQYF. CDR3 in DNA: TGTGCCAGCAGTCCCTCCCGGGACAGCGAGACCCAGTACTTC.

The rearrangement uses TRBV5-1 and TRBJ1-6; perhaps TRBD1 as D (6 bases). The CDR3 extends over 15 amino acids. CDR1 and CDR2 (germline): SGHRS, YFSETQ. The V gene lost 5 bases and the J gene lost 10 bases, with 19 bases spanning the gap. CDR3 in amino acids: CASRVQQGTTSPLHF. The CDR3 DNA reads as TGCGCCAGCAGGGTCCAACAGGGCACTACCTCACCCCTCCACTTT.

This clone was counted only a few times. The chain links TRBV13 to TRBJ2-5; D is uncertain. The J call is uncertain, as TRBJ2-7 better fits the DNA end. Germline CDR1 is PRHDT and CDR2 is FYEKMQ (reference sequence). The CDR3 is 13 amino acids. The CDR3, as DNA: TGTGCCAGCAGCTTAGTCCCAGACTACGAGCAGTACTTC. Its protein is CASSLVPDYEQYF.

The V gene is TRBV7-8, the J gene TRBJ2-2, with TRBD2 identical over 8 bases. Trimming cost V 7 bases and J 3 bases; bases outside gene matches: 10. CDR1 is SGHVS and CDR2 is FQNEAQ in the germline V gene. The CDR3 length is 16 residues. The CDR3 region has the DNA TGTGCCAGCACTACCGGGAGCGGGGGCCACACCGGGGAGCTGTTTTTT. This encodes CASTTGSGGHTGELFF.

V gene TRBV4-1 combines with J gene TRBJ1-5; no clear D. The ends were cut back, 0 bases at V and 3 bases at J, with 9 bases in the middle. The CDR3 covers 15 residues. Germline CDR1 reads MGHRA; CDR2 reads YSYEKL. DNA of the CDR3: TGCGCCAGCAGCCAAGATAGGACTCTCAATCAGCCCCAGCATTTT. Residues: CASSQDRTLNQPQHF.

This clone was counted a few times. The V call is TRBV2, the J call TRBJ1-4; 8 bases agree with TRBD1. The CDR3 totals 14 residues. V was clipped by 7 bases and J by 3 bases; unmatched bases: 4. Germline-derived CDR1 and CDR2 are SNHLY and FYNNEI. The chain's CDR3 is CASTSDRANEKLFF. DNA for the CDR3: TGTGCCAGCACTTCGGACAGGGCTAATGAAAAACTGTTTTTT.

The chain is built from TRBV5-1 and TRBJ1-2; TRBD1 aligns across 8 bases. The junction had 7 bases not matched to a gene; V was cut back by 2 bases and J by 4 bases. The CDR3 extends over 15 amino acids. The germline gives CDR1 SGHRS, CDR2 YFSETQ. The CDR3 reads CASSFRQGAGYGYTF. The CDR3 DNA follows: TGCGCCAGCAGCTTTCGCCAGGGGGCGGGCTATGGCTACACCTTC. Complete variable domain (other parts from reference TRBV5-1 and TRBJ1-2): KAGVTQTPRYLIKTRGQQVTLSCSPISGHRSVSWYQQTPGQGLQFLFEYFSETQRNKGNFPGRFSGRQFSNSRSEMNVSTLELGDSALYLCASSFRQGAGYGYTFGSGTRLTVV.

V gene TRBV12-5 combines with J gene TRBJ1-4; D is unclear. The CDR3 is 15 residues long. V shed 3 bases and J shed 2 bases, with 10 bases lying between them. Per germline, CDR1 LGHNT and CDR2 FRNRAP. CDR3 nucleotides: TGTGCTAGTGGTTTAGATGAGTGGACTAATGAAAAACTGTTTTTT. Protein sequence: CASGLDEWTNEKLFF.

This chain connects TRBV5-1 to TRBJ2-3; TRBD2 matches 7 bases. The CDR3 covers 15 residues. CDR1 is SGHRS and CDR2 is YFSETQ in the germline V gene. Trimming at V came to 1 base and at J to 0 bases, leaving 2 bases not matched to a gene. Here the CDR3 DNA reads TGCGCCAGCAGCTTGACTAGCGCTAGCACAGATACGCAGTATTTT. This gives the protein CASSLTSASTDTQYF.

This clone was counted only a few times. V is TRBV5-1 and J is TRBJ1-1, with TRBD1 identical over 7 bases. This CDR3 has 16 residues. Germline-derived CDR1 and CDR2 are SGHRS and YFSETQ. Trimming removed 4 bases from V and 5 bases from J; junction bases left unmatched: 14. The CDR3 nucleotides read TGCGCCAGCAGCCCACAAACCTTCGACAGGGAGACTGAAGCTTTCTTT. It codes for CASSPQTFDRETEAFF.

V is TRBV27 and J is TRBJ1-6; 10 bases are shared with TRBD1. The CDR3 contains 15 residues. Germline loops: CDR1 MNHEY, CDR2 SMNVEV (reference sequence). V lost 3 bases and J lost 10; bases outside the gene matches: 6. The CDR3 is CASSFTGTGDSPLHF. CDR3 coding DNA: TGTGCCAGCAGTTTTACGGGGACAGGGGACTCACCCCTCCACTTT.

In this sample, this clone turned up a few times. The CDR3 here is CASSIRGGTDTQYF. The CDR3 coding sequence is TGTGCCAGCAGTATCCGGGGGGGCACAGATACGCAGTATTTT. The chain links TRBV6-4 to TRBJ2-3; 7 bases are shared with TRBD2. Looked up from germline, CDR1 is MRHNA and CDR2 is SNTAGT. The CDR3 is 14 amino acids. The V segment lost 5 bases and the J segment 1 base; nucleotides outside the gene matches: 3.

This rearrangement joins TRBV28 to TRBJ2-7, with D possibly TRBD1 on 7 matching bases. Deletions cut 4 bases from V and 2 bases from J, with 21 bases between. The germline V gene has CDR1 MDHEN and CDR2 SYDVKM. CDR3 length: 17 residues. The CDR3 DNA follows: TGTGCCAGCAGTTCCCCCAGGAGGGGGCGGCGACCCTACGAGCAGTACTTC. Its protein product is CASSSPRRGRRPYEQYF.

J is TRBJ1-2 and V is TRBV10-1; D call uncertain. With 1 base removed from V and 10 bases from J, the gap between germline ends came to 13 bases. CDR1 and CDR2 from the germline V gene are WNHNN and SYGVQD (reference sequence). The length of the CDR3 is 13 residues. The CDR3 region has the DNA TGCGCCAGCAGTGAGTGGCTACGGGGTCCCTACACCTTC. It specifies CASSEWLRGPYTF.

This chain uses TRBV5-1 with TRBJ2-3; D not certain. The V and J ends lost 0 bases and 1 base respectively, with 9 bases between them. This CDR3 is built from 15 residues. The germline gives CDR1 SGHRS, CDR2 YFSETQ. This CDR3 is CASSLASRGTDTQYF. In nucleotides, the CDR3 is TGCGCCAGCAGCTTGGCCAGTCGGGGCACAGATACGCAGTATTTT.

The J gene is TRBJ1-5, the V gene TRBV18; D might be TRBD1 (6 bases). V gave up 3 bases and J gave up 6 bases, with 15 bases separating them. CDR3 length: 15 residues. Germline values: CDR1 KGHSH, CDR2 LQKENI. In DNA form, the CDR3 reads TGTGCCAGCTCACCGGGGCAGGGGACAAGTCAGCCCCAGCATTTT. Residues: CASSPGQGTSQPQHF.

This CDR3 is CASSFSPTDTSGQYF. CDR3 in DNA: TGCGCCAGCAGCTTTTCCCCGACAGACACGAGTGGGCAGTACTTC. The chain carries TRBV5-1 and TRBJ2-7, with D maybe TRBD1 (5 bases). The CDR3 contains 15 residues. Germline CDR1 and CDR2: SGHRS and YFSETQ. Trimming took 2 bases from V and 9 from J, leaving 21 bases between them.